What follows is one T cell receptor beta chain and its context. Its antigen is unidentified. The source of the sample is a study of blood T cells in healthy people across ages. Per-sample yields of isolated PBMCs were at least 6 million. Alongside a J-beta primer mix, a sample-barcoded 5' primer served in a second PCR lasting roughly 6 to 11 cycles. A single record per CDR3 protein comes from TCRdb applying MiXCR to the 5' RACE reads. The table lists 790,000 or so distinct CDR3 sequences, 46% of them singletons, with approximately 18% in the top ten. The ends lost 5 bases at V and 0 bases at J; junction bases unmatched: 11. There are 16 residues in the CDR3. Germline lookup yields CDR1 SGHRS and CDR2 YFSETQ. Study findings and constraints: The donors' CMV status was not determined, possibly confounding changes in expanded clonotypes.

This TCR came from an elderly man in good health. V gene TRBV5-1 combines with J gene TRBJ2-7; 7 nucleotides line up with TRBD1. Sequencing was performed on blood. The DNA for the CDR3 is TGCGCCAGCAGACCAGACCCGGGACAGTCCTCCTACGAGCAGTACTTC. Protein product: CASRPDPGQSSYEQYF. The variable domain in full, completed from reference TRBV5-1 and TRBJ2-7, reads KAGVTQTPRYLIKTRGQQVTLSCSPISGHRSVSWYQQTPGQGLQFLFEYFSETQRNKGNFPGRFSGRQFSNSRSEMNVSTLELGDSALYLCASRPDPGQSSYEQYFGPGTRLTVT.